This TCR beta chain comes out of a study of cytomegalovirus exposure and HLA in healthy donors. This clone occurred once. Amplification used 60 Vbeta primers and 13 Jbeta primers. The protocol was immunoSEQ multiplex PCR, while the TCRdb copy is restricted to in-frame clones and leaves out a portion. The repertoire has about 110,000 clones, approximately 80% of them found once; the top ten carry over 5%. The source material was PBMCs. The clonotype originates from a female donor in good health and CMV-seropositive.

CDR3 in amino acids: CASSQLDRASGNTIYF. The CDR3 nucleotides are TGTGCCAGCAGCCAGTTAGACAGGGCCTCTGGAAACACCATATATTTT. V is TRBV4-2 and J is TRBJ1-3, with TRBD1 identical over 7 bases. In germline, CDR1 is LGHNA, CDR2 YNFKEQ. The ends lost 3 bases at V and 0 bases at J; junction bases unmatched: 5. There are 16 residues in the CDR3.